These 3 T cell receptor beta chains were all obtained from the same sample, sequenced in a study of CD8 T cells in Susac syndrome. Random hexamers were used to reverse transcribe an amount of roughly 0.5 to 1 ug RNA. Each CDR3 protein is one row after TCRdb ran MiXCR on the immunoSEQ multiplex PCR reads. The repertoire holds about 290,000 distinct CDR3 sequences, roughly 85% seen once, with 0.21% in the top ten. Sequenced material: CD8+ T cells from PBMCs. These receptors all stem from a human donor with multiple sclerosis.

V and J are TRBV7-6 and TRBJ2-7; D is unresolved. V gave up 4 bases and J gave up 0 bases, with 7 bases separating them. Germline V gives CDR1 SGHVS, CDR2 FNYEAQ. The length of the CDR3 is 13 residues. Written as DNA, the CDR3 is TGTGCCAGCAGCTCCCTTGTCTCCTACGAGCAGTACTTC. Its protein is CASSSLVSYEQYF. Together with reference TRBV7-6 and TRBJ2-7, the CDR3 gives the full variable domain: GAGVSQSPRYKVTKRGQDVALRCDPISGHVSLYWYRQALGQGPEFLTYFNYEAQQDKSGLPNDRFSAERPEGSISTLTIQRTEQRDSAMYRCASSSLVSYEQYFGPGTRLTVT.

This rearrangement joins TRBV6-6 to TRBJ2-7, with 8 bases fitting TRBD2. The V gene's germline CDR1 is MNHNY and CDR2 SVGAGI (reference sequence). The length of the CDR3 is 13 residues. The ends lost 7 bases at V and 5 bases at J; junction bases unmatched: 7. For the CDR3, the DNA is TGTGCCAGCACGACGGGGGGGAGAAACGAGCAGTACTTC. Amino acids: CASTTGGRNEQYF.

This clonotype was seen a few times. The genes are TRBV20-1 and TRBJ2-7, with no clear D. CDR3 length: 13 residues. V dropped 1 base and J dropped 4 bases, with 11 bases sitting between them. The germline CDR1 and CDR2 sequences are DFQATT and SNEGSKA (reference sequence). The CDR3 here is CSARVATSYEQYF. The CDR3 region has the DNA TGCAGTGCTAGAGTTGCGACTTCTTACGAGCAGTACTTC.